This T cell receptor (beta chain) emerged from a study of T cell responses to AZD1222 COVID-19 vaccine. General study points: Baseline seropositives among AZD1222 recipients totaled only five or six. Unmutated variant regions are reportedly the target of nearly half of TCRs that are spike-specific. Mapped onto spike, vaccine-associated CD4 TCRs spanned it and were dominant at 160-218 and 743-854.

The protocol was immunoSEQ multiplex PCR, while the TCRdb copy is restricted to in-frame clones and leaves out a portion. The sample shows about 67,000 clones, around 80% of them seen only once. This clone has just one count. Its antigen is unknown. This CDR3 has 16 residues. V was clipped by 3 bases and J by 4 bases; unmatched bases: 11. Germline CDR1 and CDR2: SGHTS and YDEGEE. The TCR was taken from an adult in good health. V is TRBV5-8 and J is TRBJ1-1; the match to TRBD1 covers 8 bases. Here the sequenced sample was peripheral blood, taken on day 0 of AZD1222 vaccination. The CDR3: CASSSLDQGAGTEAFF. The CDR3 DNA sequence: TGTGCCAGCAGCTCGCTGGATCAGGGGGCAGGCACTGAAGCTTTCTTT.